This is a list of T cell receptor beta chains from one sample in a study of T cell repertoires in cytomegalovirus infection. For these receptors, no antigen is known. Using its own MiXCR run on the reads, TCRdb lists one record per CDR3 protein. The sample contains approximately 1,000,000 distinct CDR3 sequences, about 33% of which appear only once. Sample: cultured CD8+ T cells from PBMCs, taken from culture after CMV antigen stimulation. All receptors derive from a human donor in good health (CMV status not recorded). Some clones in this sample may be carry-over from other donors' samples. Each CDR3 is given with its conserved first and last residue. D genes are given only for firm matches. Where a row states a size, it is once, few, many or the class of an expanded clone; other rows omit it.

TRBJ2-4	many	TRBV7-8	-	TGTGCCAGCAGCCCAGTCCGGGTAGCCAAAAACATTCAGTACTTC	CASSPVRVAKNIQYF
TRBJ2-3	many	TRBV7-9	-	TGTGCCAGCAGCTTAGCGCGAGAGGGCGCCGGCACAGATACGCAGTATTTT	CASSLAREGAGTDTQYF
TRBJ2-2	few	TRBV6-2/TRBV6-3	-	TGTGCCAGCAGTTACTCCACGGCGGAGGGGCGGAAGGCCGGGGAGCTGTTTTTT	CASSYSTAEGRKAGELFF
TRBJ1-1	-	TRBV28	-	TGTGCCAGCAGTTTGCCAGGGGTATCCATGAACACTGAAGCTTTCTTT	CASSLPGVSMNTEAFF
TRBJ2-1	few	TRBV12-3/TRBV12-4	TRBD2	TGTGCCAGCCGGACTAGGGGTCCGGGGAATGAGCAGTTCTTC	CASRTRGPGNEQFF
TRBJ1-2	few	TRBV5-6	-	TGTGCCAGCAGCTCTGGGGTCGGGGCTGGCTACACCTTC	CASSSGVGAGYTF
TRBJ2-7	-	TRBV5-1	-	TGCGCCAGCAGCTTGGCACCCACCGGGAGCTCCTACGAGCAGTACTTC	CASSLAPTGSSYEQYF
TRBJ1-1	many	TRBV12-5	TRBD1	TGTGCTAGTGCAGGGGGCGCAGACACTGAAGCTTTCTTT	CASAGGADTEAFF
TRBJ2-2	few	TRBV6-5	TRBD1	TGTGCCAGCATTTATAAGACAGGGGTGGACGGGGAGCTGTTTTTT	CASIYKTGVDGELFF
TRBJ2-7	few	TRBV7-6	TRBD1	TGTGCCAGCAGCTTTCCTGGAACCGGGACAGGGGGTCGCGAGCAGTACTTC	CASSFPGTGTGGREQYF
TRBJ2-3	-	TRBV2	TRBD2	TGTGCCAGCTTCGCGGGGGAGCACACAGATACGCAGTATTTT	CASFAGEHTDTQYF
TRBJ2-2	-	TRBV12-3/TRBV12-4	-	TGTGCCAGCAGTCCGCGGACAGATAAGCTGTTTTTT	CASSPRTDKLFF
TRBJ2-2	-	TRBV29-1	-	TGCAGCGTTTGGGTGGCCGGGGAGCTGTTTTTT	CSVWVAGELFF
TRBJ1-3	-	TRBV12-5	-	TGTGCTAGTGGTTTGGTTTGGGGGGGGGTCTCTGGAAACACCATATATTTT	CASGLVWGGVSGNTIYF
TRBJ2-7	few	TRBV6-1	TRBD1	TGTGCCAGCAGTGAACAGGGGGCCATGGACGAGCAGTACTTC	CASSEQGAMDEQYF
TRBJ1-4	many	TRBV7-6	TRBD1	TGTGCCAGCAGCCGCGGGGGGACAGGGCGTGAAAAACTGTTTTTT	CASSRGGTGREKLFF
TRBJ1-1	few	TRBV29-1	-	TGCAGTATCGGGTGGGACATGGGCACTGAAGCTTTCTTT	CSIGWDMGTEAFF
TRBJ2-1	-	TRBV4-1	-	TGCGCCAGCAGCCAAAGCGGTAACTCCTACAATGAGCAGTTCTTC	CASSQSGNSYNEQFF
TRBJ2-1	many	TRBV7-6	-	TGTGCCAGCACCCCCGAACTGGTTTCGTACAATGAGCAGTTCTTC	CASTPELVSYNEQFF
TRBJ2-5	many	TRBV7-6	-	TGTGCCAGCAGCTCCGTCCTCGTTCAGGGTGACGAGACCCAGTACTTC	CASSSVLVQGDETQYF
TRBJ2-1	-	TRBV7-4	-	TGTGCCAGCAGCTTAGTGGGGACGGTAAGCTCCTACAATGAGCAGTTCTTC	CASSLVGTVSSYNEQFF
TRBJ2-3	-	TRBV12-5	-	TGTGCTAGTGGATTCGCAGATACGCAGTATTTT	CASGFADTQYF
TRBJ2-1	few	TRBV5-1	-	TGCGCCAGCAGCGTTCGGGGGCCATACAATGAGCAGTTCTTC	CASSVRGPYNEQFF
TRBJ1-2	few	TRBV7-9	TRBD1	TGTGCCAGCAGCCTCCGGGACAGGGGGATCTATGGCTACACCTTC	CASSLRDRGIYGYTF
TRBJ2-2	few	TRBV19	-	TGTGCCAGTAGTATGGGGGACACCGGGGAGCTGTTTTTT	CASSMGDTGELFF
TRBJ2-1	many	TRBV7-8	-	TGTGCCAGCAGCTTAAACCCGGGGGAGCTGATTGAGCAGTTCTTC	CASSLNPGELIEQFF
TRBJ2-3	few	TRBV7-6	TRBD2	TGTGCCAGCAGCTTAGAACCGGGACTAGCGGGGATTAGCACAGATACGCAGTATTTT	CASSLEPGLAGISTDTQYF
TRBJ1-1	few	TRBV7-8	-	TGTGCCAGCAGCTTAATCGGTAGGCAGATGAACACTGAAGCTTTCTTT	CASSLIGRQMNTEAFF
TRBJ1-1	few	TRBV7-2	-	TGTGCCAGCAGCTTATTTACGACCACTGAAGCTTTCTTT	CASSLFTTTEAFF
TRBJ2-2	-	TRBV6-1	-	TGTGCCAGCAGTGGTCAGGTGAACACCGGGGAGCTGTTTTTT	CASSGQVNTGELFF
TRBJ2-1	few	TRBV19	-	TGTGCCACTACGAGGCGGGCAGCTAACCTCCTACCCTACAATGAGCAGTTCTTC	CATTRRAANLLPYNEQFF
TRBJ2-3	few	TRBV7-9	-	TGTGCCAGCAGCTCTCCTAGACTTAGCACAGATACGCAGTATTTT	CASSSPRLSTDTQYF
TRBJ2-2	few	TRBV6-5	-	TGTGCCAGCAACCCAAGAGGAGGGGGTGCCGGGGAGCTGTTTTTT	CASNPRGGGAGELFF
TRBJ2-1	few	TRBV6-6	TRBD2	TGTGCCAGTCTTTTCGGCACTAGCGGGGGGAGGTACAATGAGCAGTTCTTC	CASLFGTSGGRYNEQFF
TRBJ1-6	-	TRBV5-1	TRBD1	TGCGCCAGCAGTCCAGGGGGATGGTCACCCCTCCACTTT	CASSPGGWSPLHF
TRBJ2-7	many	TRBV7-2	-	TGTGCCAGCAGCTTTCACCATAGAGCAGGTTCCGAGCAGTACTTC	CASSFHHRAGSEQYF
TRBJ1-5	-	TRBV6-2/TRBV6-3	-	TGTGCCAGCAGTTACTGGGACAATCAGCCCCAGCATTTT	CASSYWDNQPQHF
TRBJ2-7	-	TRBV6-5	-	TGTGCCAGCCGGTCACGGGGCGTCAACGAGCAGTACTTC	CASRSRGVNEQYF